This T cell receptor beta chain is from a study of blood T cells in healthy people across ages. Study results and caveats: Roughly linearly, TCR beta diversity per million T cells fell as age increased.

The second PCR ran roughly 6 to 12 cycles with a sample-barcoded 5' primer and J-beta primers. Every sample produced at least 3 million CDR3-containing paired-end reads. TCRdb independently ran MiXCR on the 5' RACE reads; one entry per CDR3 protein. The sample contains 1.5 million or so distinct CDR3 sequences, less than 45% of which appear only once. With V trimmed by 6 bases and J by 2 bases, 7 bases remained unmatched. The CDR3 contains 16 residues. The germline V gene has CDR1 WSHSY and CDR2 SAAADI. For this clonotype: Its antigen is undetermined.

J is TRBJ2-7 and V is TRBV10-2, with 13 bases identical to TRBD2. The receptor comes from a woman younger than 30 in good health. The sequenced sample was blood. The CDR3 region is CASRSTLAGGTYEQYF. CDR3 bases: TGCGCCAGCAGGAGTACACTAGCGGGGGGGACCTACGAGCAGTACTTC.